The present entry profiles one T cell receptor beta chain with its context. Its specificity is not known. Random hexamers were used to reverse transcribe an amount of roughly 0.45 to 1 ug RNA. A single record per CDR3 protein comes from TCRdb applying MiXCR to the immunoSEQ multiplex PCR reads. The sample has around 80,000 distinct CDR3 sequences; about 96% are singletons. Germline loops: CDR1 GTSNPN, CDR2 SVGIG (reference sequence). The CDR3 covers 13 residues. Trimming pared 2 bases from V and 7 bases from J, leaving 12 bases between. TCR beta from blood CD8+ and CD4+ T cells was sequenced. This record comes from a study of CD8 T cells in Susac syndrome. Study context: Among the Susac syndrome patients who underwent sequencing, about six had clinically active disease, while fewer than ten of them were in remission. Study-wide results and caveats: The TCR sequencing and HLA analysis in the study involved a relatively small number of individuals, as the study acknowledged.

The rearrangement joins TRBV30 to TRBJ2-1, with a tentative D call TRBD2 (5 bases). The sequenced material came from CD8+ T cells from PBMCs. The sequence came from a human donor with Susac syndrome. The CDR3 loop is CAWSTGSGNEQFF. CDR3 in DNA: TGTGCCTGGAGTACCGGCTCGGGGAATGAGCAGTTCTTC.